The clone carrying this TCR beta chain was picked up one time. When the RNA was reverse transcribed, random hexamers were used with an input of about 0.45 to 1 ug. TCR beta CDR3 was amplified by immunoSEQ covering 54 Vbeta and 13 Jbeta. TCRdb processed the immunoSEQ multiplex PCR reads anew with MiXCR; each CDR3 protein has one entry. Of approximately 110,000 distinct CDR3 sequences listed, 90% to 95% are singletons. The source of the sample is a study of CD8 T cells in Susac syndrome. The controls were healthy donors who were matched for age and sex. The CDR3 runs to 12 residues. Unmatched junction bases numbered 4, after V lost 4 bases and J lost 8 bases. Per the germline V gene, CDR1 is LGHDT and CDR2 is YNNKEL (reference sequence).

Material for sequencing was CD4+ T cells from PBMCs. The rearrangement joins TRBV3-1 to TRBJ1-2; the match to TRBD1 covers 7 bases. The TCR originated in a human donor in good health. Here the CDR3 reads CASSPGQSGYTF. The CDR3 DNA sequence: TGTGCCAGCAGCCCGGGACAGAGCGGCTACACCTTC.